This TCR beta chain stems from a study of PD-L1 blockade in urothelial cancer. Study-level background: Prior chemotherapy regimens per patient numbered 0 to 3. The analyses of blood took place 3 weeks (second dose) and 6 weeks after treatment start. Points from the study as a whole: Larger 3-week expansion of tumor-associated blood clones was seen in durable-benefit patients. Pretreatment TCR clonality in blood under the median foretold superior survival.

The sample's time point: pretreatment peripheral blood. CDR1 and CDR2 from the germline V gene are SGHTA and FQGNSA. After removal of 5 bases from V and 8 bases from J, the junction contained 8 bases not matched to a gene. This CDR3 has 16 residues. TCRdb's copy holds only in-frame clones and misses some; the assay was immunoSEQ multiplex PCR. There are approximately 70,000 clones in the sample; over 80% occur only once, and roughly 8.3% lies in the top ten. A word on this clone: Its antigen is unknown.

The starting material was PBMCs, obtained around atezolizumab (anti-PD-L1) treatment. This rearrangement joins TRBV7-2 to TRBJ2-1; 14 nucleotides match TRBD2. This clonotype originated in a woman aged 70-85 years with urothelial cancer. This CDR3 is CASSRRLAGGFYEQFF. CDR3 in DNA: TGTGCCAGCAGCCGGAGACTAGCGGGGGGGTTCTATGAGCAGTTCTTC.